The 8 T cell receptor beta chains listed next were all sequenced from one sample in a study of blood T cell repertoires in COVID-19. TCRdb's table, derived via immunoSEQ multiplex PCR, lists solely in-frame clones and lacks some. This table has 150,000 or so clones, 85% to 90% appearing once. Sequenced input: peripheral blood. The source is a man aged 18-30 years with COVID-19, enrolled during active disease.

This chain joins TRBV5-4 and TRBJ2-2; the match to TRBD1 covers 7 bases. From germline, CDR1 is SGHNT and CDR2 YYREEE (reference sequence). With 0 bases clipped from V and 3 bases from J, the junction kept 8 bases outside the gene matches. The CDR3 runs to 17 residues. The CDR3 region is CASSLGSQGRYTGELFF. The CDR3 DNA sequence: TGTGCCAGCAGCTTGGGTTCACAGGGGCGATACACCGGGGAGCTGTTTTTT.

V is TRBV10-3 and J is TRBJ2-7; TRBD2 aligns across 8 bases. V shed 2 bases, J shed 4 bases, and the junction held 4 bases outside the gene matches. CDR1 and CDR2 from the germline V gene are ENHRY and SYGVKD. The CDR3 length is 14 residues. CDR3 residues: CAISEGGLVYEQYF. CDR3 sequence (DNA): TGTGCCATCAGTGAGGGGGGACTAGTGTACGAGCAGTACTTC.

The V and J genes are TRBV27 and TRBJ2-7, with 14 bases aligning to TRBD2. This CDR3 is built from 15 residues. V dropped 4 bases and J dropped 9; count of bases not matched to a gene: 8. Germline lookup yields CDR1 MNHEY and CDR2 SMNVEV (reference sequence). CDR3 sequence (DNA): TGTGCCAGCAGTTCGGGACTAGCGGGAGCGACAGTGCAGTACTTC. Residues: CASSSGLAGATVQYF.

This chain connects TRBV14 to TRBJ1-2; D uncertain. This CDR3 is 13 amino acids long. Germline loops: CDR1 SGHDN, CDR2 FVKESK. Trimming removed 3 bases at V and 4 bases at J, with 9 bases between. CDR3 bases: TGTGCCAGCAGCCAGGTTTACAGCTATGGCTACACCTTC. It encodes CASSQVYSYGYTF.

The genes are TRBV7-8 and TRBJ2-4; TRBD1 matches at 10 bases. From germline, CDR1 is SGHVS and CDR2 FQNEAQ. V trimming: 0 bases; J trimming: 3 bases; junction bases outside the gene matches: 11. The CDR3 contains 19 residues. The CDR3 protein is CASSLAPTGQGVGKNIQYF. DNA for the CDR3: TGTGCCAGCAGCTTAGCGCCTACTGGACAGGGGGTTGGCAAAAACATTCAGTACTTC.

The chain links TRBV4-1 to TRBJ2-1, with D perhaps matching TRBD1 (7 bases). Germline CDR1 MGHRA, CDR2 YSYEKL. The CDR3 totals 15 residues. V lost 5 bases to trimming and J lost 3 bases, with 14 bases between them. CDR3 DNA: TGCGCCAGCAGCTCAGGGGGACTGAGCTACAATGAGCAGTTCTTC. This translates into CASSSGGLSYNEQFF.

This chain uses TRBV30 with TRBJ1-2; unclear D gene. The CDR3 totals 15 residues. Germline CDR1 and CDR2: GTSNPN and SVGIG (reference sequence). Trimming cost V 0 bases and J 3 bases, with 14 bases left between them. For the CDR3, the DNA is TGTGCCTGGAGTGTAGCCCCTTGTATGTACTATGGCTACACCTTC. Its protein product is CAWSVAPCMYYGYTF.

The rearrangement joins TRBV5-1 to TRBJ2-1; D might be TRBD1 (6 bases). The CDR3 contains 16 residues. Germline V gene data show CDR1 as SGHRS and CDR2 as YFSETQ. V was trimmed by 5 bases and J by 6 bases, leaving 21 bases between them. The DNA of the CDR3 is TGCGCCAGCAGTTCGCTTGACAGGCTATTCCCCAATGAGCAGTTCTTC. Protein sequence: CASSSLDRLFPNEQFF.